The 7 T cell receptor beta chains in this list originate from one sample, sequenced in a study of shared clonotypes between healthy human individuals. Sequencing used immunoSEQ multiplex PCR; TCRdb keeps in-frame clones, though not all of them. Among some 480,000 clones listed, around three quarters were seen once. Sequencing was carried out using PBMCs. These receptors were obtained from a woman aged 40 to 55 in good health. Some clones in this sample may be carry-over from other donors' samples.

The chain couples TRBV13 to TRBJ2-1; 7 bases align to TRBD2. CDR1 is PRHDT, CDR2 FYEKMQ, per germline (reference sequence). Trimming at V came to 5 bases and at J to 9 bases, leaving 4 bases not matched to a gene. There are 12 residues in the CDR3. The CDR3 loop reads CASSLTSREQFF. CDR3 nucleotides: TGTGCCAGCAGCCTGACTAGCCGTGAGCAGTTCTTC.

The chain joins TRBV19 to TRBJ2-7; tentative D call: TRBD2 (5 bases). The germline CDR1 and CDR2 sequences are LNHDA and SQIVND (reference sequence). The CDR3 consists of 16 residues. With 1 base removed from V and 0 bases from J, the gap between germline ends came to 13 bases. DNA for the CDR3: TGTGCCAGTAGTATAGCGAGACTAATACTCTCCTACGAGCAGTACTTC. This encodes CASSIARLILSYEQYF.

This clone was seen many times. This chain joins TRBV7-2 and TRBJ2-1; D gene ambiguous. Germline assignment: CDR1 SGHTA and CDR2 FQGNSA. Trimming cost V 5 bases and J 8 bases, with 10 bases left between them. CDR3 length equals 12 residues. The CDR3 bases are TGTGCCAGCAGCAGAACCTTGGATGAGCAGTTCTTC. It encodes CASSRTLDEQFF.

V gene TRBV30 combines with J gene TRBJ1-6; 7 positions match TRBD1. CDR3 length: 15 amino acids. Trimming cost V 3 bases and J 7 bases; bases outside gene matches: 9. Germline values: CDR1 GTSNPN, CDR2 SVGIG (reference sequence). This CDR3 is CAWRALRGANSPLHF. CDR3 bases: TGTGCCTGGAGAGCGCTCAGGGGGGCGAATTCACCCCTCCACTTT.

Here the CDR3 DNA reads TGTGCCAGCAGCTTACCCACCCTGGTTGGCAGGATCCACCCATATGGCTACACCTTC. Translating it yields CASSLPTLVGRIHPYGYTF. The chain employs TRBV11-2 and TRBJ1-2, with D uncertain. The CDR3 is made up of 19 amino acids. V gave up 2 bases and J gave up 5 bases, with 27 bases separating them. Germline V gene sequence: CDR1 SGHAT, CDR2 FQNNGV.

This chain connects TRBV2 to TRBJ2-1; weak D call: TRBD2 (5 bases). The CDR3 covers 13 residues. The germline CDR1 and CDR2 sequences are SNHLY and FYNNEI. V shed 6 bases and J shed 6 bases, with 12 bases lying between them. The CDR3 spells CASRSLLGNEQFF. The CDR3 DNA reads TGTGCCAGCAGGTCTTTACTAGGCAATGAGCAGTTCTTC.

The rearrangement links TRBV5-4 to TRBJ2-7; 9 bases fit TRBD1. J was trimmed by 2 bases and V by 3 bases; bases with no gene match: 12. This CDR3 region has 17 residues. CDR1 is SGHNT and CDR2 is YYREEE in the germline V gene (reference sequence). The CDR3 DNA reads TGTGCCAGCAGCTCCGCAAACTCGGGACAGGGAGCCTACGAGCAGTACTTC. Translated, it gives CASSSANSGQGAYEQYF. Based on the CDR3 plus reference TRBV5-4 and TRBJ2-7, the full variable domain is ETGVTQSPTHLIKTRGQQVTLRCSSQSGHNTVSWYQQALGQGPQFIFQYYREEENGRGNFPPRFSGLQFPNYSSELNVNALELDDSALYLCASSSANSGQGAYEQYFGPGTRLTVT.